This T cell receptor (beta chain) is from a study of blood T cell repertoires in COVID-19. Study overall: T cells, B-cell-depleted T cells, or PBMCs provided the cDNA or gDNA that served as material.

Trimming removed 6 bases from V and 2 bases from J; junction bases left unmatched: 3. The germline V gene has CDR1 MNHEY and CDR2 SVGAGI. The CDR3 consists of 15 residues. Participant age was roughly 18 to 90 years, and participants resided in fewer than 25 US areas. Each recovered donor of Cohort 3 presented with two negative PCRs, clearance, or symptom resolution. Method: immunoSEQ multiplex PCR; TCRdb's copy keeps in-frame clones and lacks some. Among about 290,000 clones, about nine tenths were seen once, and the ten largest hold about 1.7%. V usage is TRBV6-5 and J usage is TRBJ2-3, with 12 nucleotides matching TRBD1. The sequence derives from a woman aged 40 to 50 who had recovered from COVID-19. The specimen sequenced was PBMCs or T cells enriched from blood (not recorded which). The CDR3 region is CASSGTGGITDTQYF. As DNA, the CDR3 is TGTGCCAGCAGCGGGACAGGGGGCATCACAGATACGCAGTATTTT.